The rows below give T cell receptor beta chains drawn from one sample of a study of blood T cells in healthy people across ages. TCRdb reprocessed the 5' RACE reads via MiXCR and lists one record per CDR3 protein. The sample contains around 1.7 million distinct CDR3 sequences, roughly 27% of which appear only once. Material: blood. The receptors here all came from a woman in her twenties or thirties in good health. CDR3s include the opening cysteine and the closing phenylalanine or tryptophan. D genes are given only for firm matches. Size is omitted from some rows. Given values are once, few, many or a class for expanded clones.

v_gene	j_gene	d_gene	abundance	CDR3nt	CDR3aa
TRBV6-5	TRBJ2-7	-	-	TGTGCCACCCTAGGGGGTTTATGGCAGTACTTC	CATLGGLWQYF
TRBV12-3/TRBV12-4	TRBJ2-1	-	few	TGTGCCAGCACCCGACTAGGATTTTACAATGAGCAGTTCTTC	CASTRLGFYNEQFF
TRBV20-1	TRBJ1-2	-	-	TGCAGTGCTAGAGACAGGCGGTCGGCAGGTCTCTGCTATGGCTACACCTTC	CSARDRRSAGLCYGYTF
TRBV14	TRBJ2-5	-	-	TGTGCCAGCAGCCAAGGGTTTCGGCAAATCCAAGAGACCCAGTACTTC	CASSQGFRQIQETQYF
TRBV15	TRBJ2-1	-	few	TGTGCCGCCAGCAGAGAGAGGCCCGGAGTAGGGAATGAGCAGTTCTTC	CAASRERPGVGNEQFF
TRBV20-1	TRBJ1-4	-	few	TGCAGTGCTAGGGACCCTCCCGGCGAAAAACTGTTTTTT	CSARDPPGEKLFF
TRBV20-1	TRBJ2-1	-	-	TGCAGTGCTAGAGTCCAAGGGGGGAGCTCCTACAATGAGCAGTTCTTC	CSARVQGGSSYNEQFF
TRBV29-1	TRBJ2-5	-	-	TGCAGCTTCGGGCAGGGTGGGCGCCAAGAGACCCAGTACTTC	CSFGQGGRQETQYF
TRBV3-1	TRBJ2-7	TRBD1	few	TGTGCCAGCAGCTTCCGGGACAGGGCGGGCGAGCAGTACTTC	CASSFRDRAGEQYF
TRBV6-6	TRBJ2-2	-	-	TGTGCCAGCAGTTACTCGCTCACCGGGGAGCTGTTTTTT	CASSYSLTGELFF
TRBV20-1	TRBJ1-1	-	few	TGCAGTGCCACCCACGTCGGTTCGAACACTGAAGCTTTCTTT	CSATHVGSNTEAFF
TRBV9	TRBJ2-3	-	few	TGTGCCAGCAGCGCCCACAGGGTAATCGGCACAGATACGCAGTATTTT	CASSAHRVIGTDTQYF
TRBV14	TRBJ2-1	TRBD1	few	TGTGCCAGCAGCCATAAGGGGGCGGCTGAGCAGTTCTTC	CASSHKGAAEQFF
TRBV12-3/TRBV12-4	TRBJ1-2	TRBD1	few	TGTGCCAGCGGAATTGGGACAGTTTATGGCTACACCTTC	CASGIGTVYGYTF
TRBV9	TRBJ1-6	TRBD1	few	TGTGCCAGCAGCGCGACCGGGACAGCGAATAATTCACCCCTCCACTTT	CASSATGTANNSPLHF
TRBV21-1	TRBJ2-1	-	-	TGTGCCAGCAGCAAGTGGACTAGCGGGGGGCCCAACAATGAGCAGTTCTTC	CASSKWTSGGPNNEQFF
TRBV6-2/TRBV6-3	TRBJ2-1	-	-	TGTGCCAGCAGTTTCATTTACGGTGAGCAGTTCTTC	CASSFIYGEQFF
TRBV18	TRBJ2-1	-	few	TGTGCCAGCTCACCACCGGGGTCTGGGGGCAGGAACAATGAGCAGTTCTTC	CASSPPGSGGRNNEQFF
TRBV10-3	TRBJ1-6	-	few	TGTGCCATCAGTGTCCGAACGGACTCACCCCTCCACTTT	CAISVRTDSPLHF
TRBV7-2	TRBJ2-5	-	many	TGTGCCAGCAGCCGAGAGGTATCCCTGTCCGAGACCCAGTACTTC	CASSREVSLSETQYF
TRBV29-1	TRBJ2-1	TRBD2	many	TGCAGCGCTAGCGGGAGTGCCTACAATGAGCAGTTCTTC	CSASGSAYNEQFF
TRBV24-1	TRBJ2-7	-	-	TGTGCCACCAGTGAAAGGGACGGTGGCGAGCAGTACTTC	CATSERDGGEQYF